This T cell receptor (beta chain) was sequenced in a study of blood T cells in healthy people across ages. Peripheral blood was drawn, approximately 9.7 milliliters per donor. Combining a sample-barcoded 5' primer with a J-beta primer mix, a second PCR ran for about 7 to 12 cycles. MiXCR, applied by TCRdb to the 5' RACE reads, yields one record per CDR3 protein. The profile shows around 1.1 million distinct CDR3 sequences, 35% to 40% of them singletons. CDR3 size: 13 residues. Germline V gene data show CDR1 as DFQATT and CDR2 as SNEGSKA (reference sequence). Trimming cost V 2 bases and J 2 bases, with 10 bases left between them.

What was sequenced was blood. This TCR was sampled from a man aged 18-30 years in good health. V is TRBV20-1 and J is TRBJ2-7, with D tentatively TRBD1 (5 bases). DNA of the CDR3: TGCAGTGCTAGATTGGACACAACCTACGAGCAGTACTTC. This sequence encodes CSARLDTTYEQYF.